These T cell receptor beta chains were read from a single sample in a study of cytomegalovirus exposure and HLA in healthy donors. Here immunoSEQ multiplex PCR was the method, and the copy in TCRdb shows in-frame clones only, minus some. The repertoire includes roughly 120,000 clones, approximately 80% of them detected once, and more than 1.5% sits in the top ten. Sequenced sample: PBMCs. The receptors come from a man between 35 and 55 years old in good health and CMV-seronegative. Each CDR3 is given without its conserved first and last residue. Not every row has a clone size; where given, it reads once, few, many or a size class.

v_call,clone_size,cdr3_aa
TRBV6-6,.,ASSKGLAGVNEQF
TRBV4-2,few,ASSQEGVLGGTGELF
TRBV30,.,AWDQGGGNQPQH
TRBV27,.,ASRLGQYSNQPQH
TRBV6-1,.,ASLASPPLYTQY
TRBV4-3,.,ASSQLSQVGGGTGELF
TRBV18,.,ASSLSGTAKADTQY
TRBV19,.,ASTRRERNTIY
TRBV5-1,.,ASKSSWASETQY
TRBV7-9,few,ASSIRRDTGELF
TRBV14,.,ASSPRQGSSYNEQF
TRBV25-1,.,ASTGGPSGVTDTQY
TRBV27,.,ASNSDGYT
TRBV6-1,once,ASTSRGPDEQY
TRBV28,.,ASYPQGLTDTQY
TRBV9,.,ASSVDPTKGAEAF
TRBV27,.,ASRKGQYTDTQY
TRBV4-2,.,ASSQDQGDYGYT
TRBV30,.,AWSVPGRVPEAF
TRBV5-1,.,ASSPTGNEQF
TRBV4-3,.,ASSQVFFPGGANQAIGETQY
TRBV5-8,.,ASSPGQGGADTQY
TRBV6-4,.,ASSAGDTGELF
TRBV5-1,few,ASRQLLGTNTEAF
TRBV5-1,.,ASSLNQGNDYGYT
TRBV27,.,ASSSQGQNTEAF
TRBV7-7,.,ASSLGWDRGPGYT
TRBV28,.,ASSFGGVSYNEQF
TRBV5-1,.,ASSLAAGSGQPQH
TRBV6-5,once,ASSYSPALGGYGYT
TRBV11-2,.,ASSRDRVQETQY
TRBV20-1,.,SAGTHTQY
TRBV5-8,few,ASSHRGDRGHHQPQH
TRBV19,once,ASNQRETDTQY
TRBV10-3,.,AIRQNTEAF
TRBV18,.,ASSLGALGQGWNYGYT
TRBV5-4,.,ASSTPDSWQY
TRBV4-3,.,ASSQDRAGRGNTIY
TRBV7-8,once,ASSLSGSSYEQY
TRBV27,.,ASARDTTSNQPQH
TRBV30,.,AWSVRVRGARNEQY
TRBV2,.,ASSELVDTEAF
TRBV18,.,ASSLLFGGPNTEAF
TRBV6-5,.,ASSYSRTGGYEAF
TRBV29-1,.,SVGDRGTNYGYT
TRBV9,few,ASSPSGRASETQY
TRBV7-6,.,ASSFNRGEAQY
TRBV29-1,.,SVGTGNTGELF
TRBV27,.,ASSSTRGRGEKLF
TRBV5-8,.,ASSLWSGSDTDTQY
TRBV10-1,once,ATSAGQGYEQY
TRBV6-1,.,ASSDTGNQPQH
TRBV7-3,.,ASSLGQGGGYT